Detailed here is one T cell receptor (beta chain). Sequenced by immunoSEQ multiplex PCR; TCRdb stores in-frame clones only, minus some. This table has fewer than 150,000 clones, over 75% appearing once. V shed 3 bases, J shed 0 bases, and the junction held 5 bases outside the gene matches. CDR1 is KGHSH and CDR2 is LQKENI in the germline V gene. The CDR3 has 16 amino acids. The data belong to a study of T cell responses to AZD1222 COVID-19 vaccine. Whether given at about 4 or about 12 weeks, second doses were pooled. Sequenced material: peripheral blood, taken 28 days after the second AZD1222 dose. This clonotype originated in an adult who received the AZD1222 COVID-19 vaccine. This sequence joins TRBV18 and TRBJ2-3; 8 bases fit TRBD2. CDR3 residues: CASSPGGGISTDTQYF. The CDR3 region has the DNA TGTGCCAGCTCACCCGGGGGGGGCATCAGCACAGATACGCAGTATTTT.